These T cell receptor beta chains were read from a single sample in a study of T-cell reconstitution after alpha-beta-depleted transplantation in children. TCRdb independently ran MiXCR on the PCR reads; one entry per CDR3 protein. The sample holds fewer than 750,000 distinct CDR3 sequences, roughly 24% seen once. This specimen consisted of PBMCs, mostly from graft donor cells, obtained 360 days after TCRalphabeta/CD19-depleted stem cell transplant. Receptors were obtained from a boy in the first two years of life who had a stem cell transplant for acute myeloid leukemia, so the T cells may come from the graft donor. The CDR3 runs from the conserved cysteine through the conserved F or W. A D gene is named only where the DNA matches it firmly. Rows may omit the clone size; those that give it use once, few, many or a size class.

d_call	v_call	j_call	clone_size	cdr3_nt	cdr3_aa
NA	TRBV12-3/TRBV12-4	TRBJ2-1	few	TGTGCCAGCAGCCCGACCCTACTAGCTCTCTCCTACAATGAGCAGTTCTTC	CASSPTLLALSYNEQFF
NA	TRBV20-1	TRBJ1-2	NA	TGCAGTGCTAGAGAACAGGGTTCTGGCTACACCTTC	CSAREQGSGYTF
TRBD2	TRBV29-1	TRBJ2-3	NA	TGCAGCGTGATACCGGGGGGATCAGATACGCAGTATTTT	CSVIPGGSDTQYF
NA	TRBV5-6	TRBJ2-5	few	TGTGCCAGCAGCTTGGTCGGGGAAGGAGGAGTAGAGACCCAGTACTTC	CASSLVGEGGVETQYF
NA	TRBV7-2	TRBJ2-2	NA	TGTGCCAGCAGCGCCGGACTTTCGCCCGGGGAGCTGTTTTTT	CASSAGLSPGELFF
NA	TRBV12-3/TRBV12-4	TRBJ2-6	NA	TGTGCCAGCAGTCTAGGGTGGGGGGCTTCTGGGGCCAACGTCCTGACTTTC	CASSLGWGASGANVLTF
NA	TRBV9	TRBJ2-5	NA	TGTGCCAGCAGCGTAGGGGCAGATCAAGAGACCCAGTACTTC	CASSVGADQETQYF
NA	TRBV25-1	TRBJ2-1	NA	TGTGCCAGCAGTGAAGGGGGTGAGCAGTTCTTC	CASSEGGEQFF
NA	TRBV29-1	TRBJ1-1	many	TGCAGCGTTTCCGGGGGCACCACTGAAGCTTTCTTT	CSVSGGTTEAFF
TRBD1	TRBV20-1	TRBJ2-2	NA	TGCAGTGCCCCGTACAGGGGGCGGGACGGGGAGCTGTTTTTT	CSAPYRGRDGELFF
NA	TRBV19	TRBJ1-5	NA	TGTGCCAGTAGTATTAGAGGGCTGAATCAGCCCCAGCATTTT	CASSIRGLNQPQHF
TRBD1	TRBV20-1	TRBJ2-5	many	TGCAGTGCTTCCCGGGACAGGGGAGAGACCCAGTACTTC	CSASRDRGETQYF
NA	TRBV24-1	TRBJ2-3	few	TGTGCCACCGGGGGGTCGGATACGCAGTATTTT	CATGGSDTQYF
NA	TRBV6-6	TRBJ2-7	NA	TGTGCCAGCAGTTACACTAGCAGTCACGAGCAGTACTTC	CASSYTSSHEQYF
TRBD1	TRBV6-1	TRBJ2-7	NA	TGTGCCAGCAGTGCGTATTCCCCAGGGGGCAGGTCCTACGAGCAGTACTTC	CASSAYSPGGRSYEQYF
NA	TRBV29-1	TRBJ1-1	NA	TGCAGCGTTGCCCCAGGGCTCACTGAAGCTTTCTTT	CSVAPGLTEAFF
NA	TRBV4-3	TRBJ2-5	many	TGCGCCAGCAGCCAAGAGGAGTACTCCCAAGAGACCCAGTACTTC	CASSQEEYSQETQYF
TRBD1	TRBV7-9	TRBJ2-5	NA	TGTGCCAGCAGCTTCCTCCAGGGGGCGGGCGTTGAGACCCAGTACTTC	CASSFLQGAGVETQYF
NA	TRBV11-3	TRBJ2-5	few	TGTGCCAGCAGCGGGGATAATCTGGCGGGGCAAGAGACCCAGTACTTC	CASSGDNLAGQETQYF
TRBD1	TRBV20-1	TRBJ2-6	NA	TGCAGTGCTAGGAGGACAGGGGGATCAGCTGGGGCCAACGTCCTGACTTTC	CSARRTGGSAGANVLTF
NA	TRBV7-8	TRBJ2-5	few	TGTGCCAGCAGCTTAATGTCTACCGGAGAGACCCAGTACTTC	CASSLMSTGETQYF
NA	TRBV18	TRBJ2-2	NA	TGTGCCAGCTCACCCGATACGGGACTGTTTTTT	CASSPDTGLFF
NA	TRBV12-3/TRBV12-4	TRBJ2-6	NA	TGTGCCAGCAGTCCCGGGGCGGGCCGCTCTGGGGCCAACGTCCTGACTTTC	CASSPGAGRSGANVLTF
NA	TRBV6-4	TRBJ1-5	few	TGTGCCAGCAGTGACGAGAGGGGCTATAGCAATCAGCCCCAGCATTTT	CASSDERGYSNQPQHF
NA	TRBV7-2	TRBJ1-3	NA	TGTGCCAGCAGCGTAGAGGTCTCTGTGGGAAACACCATATATTTT	CASSVEVSVGNTIYF
TRBD1	TRBV12-3/TRBV12-4	TRBJ2-7	few	TGTGCCAGCAGCCATTCCACCCGGACAGGGGGAAATGAGCAGTACTTC	CASSHSTRTGGNEQYF
NA	TRBV2	TRBJ2-3	NA	TGTGCCAGCAGTGAATTCGCGGGGGCCGATACGCAGTATTTT	CASSEFAGADTQYF
NA	TRBV25-1	TRBJ2-5	NA	TGTGCCAGCAGTGATCCACCCCATGGGACCCAGTACTTC	CASSDPPHGTQYF
NA	TRBV4-3	TRBJ2-1	few	TGCGCCAGCAGCCAAGATGGCGGGACAGTTGACAATGAGCAGTTCTTC	CASSQDGGTVDNEQFF
TRBD2	TRBV12-3/TRBV12-4	TRBJ2-3	NA	TGTGCCAGCAGTTTATTGGGGGCTAGCGGGGGGTCAGATACGCAGTATTTT	CASSLLGASGGSDTQYF
TRBD2	TRBV7-2	TRBJ2-3	NA	TGTGCCAGCAGCTTACTAGCGGGGGGGTTCACAGATACGCAGTATTTT	CASSLLAGGFTDTQYF
NA	TRBV12-3/TRBV12-4	TRBJ1-2	NA	TGTGCCAGCACCGTTGCCCTAGACAGTTTCTATGGCTACACCTTC	CASTVALDSFYGYTF
TRBD2	TRBV6-1	TRBJ2-3	few	TGTGCCAGCAGCCCCACACCGGGACTAGCGAAAGCAGATACGCAGTATTTT	CASSPTPGLAKADTQYF
TRBD1	TRBV27	TRBJ1-2	few	TGTGCCAGCAGTTACGGCAGGGGGCATGGCTACACCTTC	CASSYGRGHGYTF
TRBD2	TRBV20-1	TRBJ2-3	NA	TGCAGTGCTAGAGCCCTACTAGCGGGGTCAGATACGCAGTATTTT	CSARALLAGSDTQYF